Sequencing of this TCR beta chain was carried out in a study of STAT3 mutations in large granular lymphocyte leukemia. Study as a whole: Immunosuppressive therapy was given to more than half of T-LGLL patients.

This CDR3 region has 15 residues. The germline CDR1 and CDR2 sequences are SGDLS and YYNGEE. V gave up 4 bases and J gave up 2 bases, with 14 bases separating them. A remark on this clone: Its antigen is undetermined.

Profiling relied on immunoSEQ multiplex PCR, and the TCRdb table lists in-frame clones only, not all of them. The sample records some 30,000 clones, about 83% being singletons. Study results and limitations: After therapy, about 30% of the 18 patients switched clonotypes, all new clones STAT3 wild type. At least one immunodominant TCR beta clonotype appeared in every T-cell large granular lymphocyte leukemia patient.

Sequencing was carried out using peripheral blood mononuclear cells. The V and J genes are TRBV9 and TRBJ2-3, with unresolved D. The sequence was obtained from a woman aged 45-65 years with T-cell large granular lymphocyte leukemia. Some clones in this sample may be carry-over from other donors' samples. The CDR3 spells CASSPRHPFTDTQYF. CDR3 in DNA: TGTGCCAGCAGCCCCCGGCATCCCTTCACAGATACGCAGTATTTT.